Listed below are T cell receptor beta chains from one sample, sequenced in a study of blood T cell repertoires in COVID-19. Sequencing was performed with immunoSEQ multiplex PCR; in TCRdb, only in-frame clones are kept and a portion is missing. The table records some 240,000 clones, approximately 85% of them present only once. Sequencing was carried out using peripheral blood. These receptors originate from a woman in her 70s with COVID-19, enrolled during active disease. Each CDR3 is given with its conserved first and last residue. D genes are given only for firm matches. The size field is filled for only some rows; it gives once, few, many or a size class.

j_gene: TRBJ2-7
len: 15
v_gene: TRBV7-2
d_gene: TRBD1
abundance: .
CDR3nt: TGTGCCAGCAGCTTAGAAGGGACAGGGTCCTACGAGCAGTACTTC
CDR3aa: CASSLEGTGSYEQYF

j_gene: TRBJ1-5
len: 13
v_gene: TRBV12-3/TRBV12-4
d_gene: .
abundance: .
CDR3nt: TGTGCCAGCAGACAGGGTTCAGGTCAGCCCCAGCATTTT
CDR3aa: CASRQGSGQPQHF

j_gene: TRBJ2-2
len: 15
v_gene: TRBV5-1
d_gene: TRBD1
abundance: .
CDR3nt: TGCGCCAGCAGCTCGGGGACAGGGGGAATCGGGGAGCTGTTTTTT
CDR3aa: CASSSGTGGIGELFF

j_gene: TRBJ2-7
len: 17
v_gene: TRBV27
d_gene: TRBD2
abundance: .
CDR3nt: TGTGCCAGCAGTCCACTCACCGTACTAGCGGGAGGGGGCGAGCAGTACTTC
CDR3aa: CASSPLTVLAGGGEQYF

j_gene: TRBJ2-5
len: 13
v_gene: TRBV29-1
d_gene: TRBD2
abundance: .
CDR3nt: TGCAGCTCGGGGGCGGGAGGGGAAGAGACCCAGTACTTC
CDR3aa: CSSGAGGEETQYF

j_gene: TRBJ2-3
len: 18
v_gene: TRBV10-3
d_gene: TRBD2
abundance: once
CDR3nt: TGTGCCATCAGTGAGGCGGCGGGAGGGTCCACTAGCACAGATACGCAGTATTTT
CDR3aa: CAISEAAGGSTSTDTQYF

j_gene: TRBJ1-5
len: 15
v_gene: TRBV7-2
d_gene: .
abundance: few
CDR3nt: TGTGCCAGCAGCTTAGGAGGGGGGGGCAGCGGGCCCCAGCATTTT
CDR3aa: CASSLGGGGSGPQHF

j_gene: TRBJ2-7
len: 17
v_gene: TRBV5-8
d_gene: .
abundance: .
CDR3nt: TGTGCCAGCACCCTTAGTGTACGGTCGGGAATCGGCTACGAGCAGTACTTC
CDR3aa: CASTLSVRSGIGYEQYF

j_gene: TRBJ2-2
len: 15
v_gene: TRBV5-4
d_gene: .
abundance: .
CDR3nt: TGTGCCAGCAGCCCCCGACAGGCGAACACCGGGGAGCTGTTTTTT
CDR3aa: CASSPRQANTGELFF

j_gene: TRBJ1-6
len: 17
v_gene: TRBV6-1
d_gene: .
abundance: .
CDR3nt: TGTGCCAGCAGTGCAGGCAGGGCCCGGGCAGGGGATTCACCCCTCCACTTT
CDR3aa: CASSAGRARAGDSPLHF

j_gene: TRBJ2-7
len: 14
v_gene: TRBV27
d_gene: .
abundance: .
CDR3nt: TGTGCCAGCAGTTTCAGACTTAAAGCCTACGAGCAGTACTTC
CDR3aa: CASSFRLKAYEQYF

j_gene: TRBJ1-1
len: 14
v_gene: TRBV7-9
d_gene: .
abundance: .
CDR3nt: TGTGCCAGCAGCTTAAGAGATCAGGTCACTGAAGCTTTCTTT
CDR3aa: CASSLRDQVTEAFF

j_gene: TRBJ2-1
len: 14
v_gene: TRBV9
d_gene: TRBD2
abundance: .
CDR3nt: TGTGCCAGCAGCGTGATGGGGGGGTACAATGAGCAGTTCTTC
CDR3aa: CASSVMGGYNEQFF

j_gene: TRBJ2-5
len: 15
v_gene: TRBV5-1
d_gene: .
abundance: .
CDR3nt: TGCGCCAGCAGCTTGGTACAGGGAGTAACGGAGACCCAGTACTTC
CDR3aa: CASSLVQGVTETQYF

j_gene: TRBJ1-1
len: 15
v_gene: TRBV9
d_gene: .
abundance: .
CDR3nt: TGTGCCAGCAGCGTAGATGGGGGCGGGAACACTGAAGCTTTCTTT
CDR3aa: CASSVDGGGNTEAFF

j_gene: TRBJ1-2
len: 12
v_gene: TRBV14
d_gene: .
abundance: .
CDR3nt: TGTGCCAGCAGCGCCCGCGGCTATGGCTACACCTTC
CDR3aa: CASSARGYGYTF

j_gene: TRBJ2-3
len: 16
v_gene: TRBV7-3
d_gene: .
abundance: .
CDR3nt: TGTGCCAGCAGCTCTCGTTGGGGAGGCAACACAGATACGCAGTATTTT
CDR3aa: CASSSRWGGNTDTQYF

j_gene: TRBJ1-2
len: 14
v_gene: TRBV19
d_gene: TRBD1
abundance: .
CDR3nt: TGTGCCAGTAGTAAAACCGGACAGGGCTATGGCTACACCTTC
CDR3aa: CASSKTGQGYGYTF

j_gene: TRBJ1-2
len: 14
v_gene: TRBV3-1/TRBV3-2
d_gene: TRBD1
abundance: .
CDR3nt: TGTGCCAGCAGCCAAGGCAGGGGGCGGGGTGGCTACACCTTC
CDR3aa: CASSQGRGRGGYTF

j_gene: TRBJ1-1
len: 15
v_gene: TRBV7-8
d_gene: TRBD1
abundance: .
CDR3nt: TGTGCCAGCAGCTTATATGGCGACAGGGATACTGAAGCTTTCTTT
CDR3aa: CASSLYGDRDTEAFF

j_gene: TRBJ2-1
len: 18
v_gene: TRBV3-1/TRBV3-2
d_gene: TRBD2
abundance: .
CDR3nt: TGTGCCAGCAGCCCAGGACTAGCGCATACCAGCTCCTACAATGAGCAGTTCTTC
CDR3aa: CASSPGLAHTSSYNEQFF

j_gene: TRBJ2-5
len: 14
v_gene: TRBV3-1/TRBV3-2
d_gene: TRBD1
abundance: .
CDR3nt: TGTGCCAGCAGCCAAGATAGGGGGCAGGAGACCCAGTACTTC
CDR3aa: CASSQDRGQETQYF

j_gene: TRBJ2-7
len: 13
v_gene: TRBV7-2
d_gene: .
abundance: .
CDR3nt: TGTGCCAGCAGCTTAGGGAGGGCCTACGAGCAGTACTTC
CDR3aa: CASSLGRAYEQYF

j_gene: TRBJ2-1
len: 14
v_gene: TRBV27
d_gene: TRBD2
abundance: once
CDR3nt: TGTGCCAGCAGGGGACTAGCGGGGGGGTATGAGCAGTTCTTC
CDR3aa: CASRGLAGGYEQFF

j_gene: TRBJ2-1
len: 16
v_gene: TRBV6-4
d_gene: TRBD2
abundance: .
CDR3nt: TGTGCCAGCAGTGCCCTCGGGACTAGCGGGGGGGATGAGCAGTTCTTC
CDR3aa: CASSALGTSGGDEQFF

j_gene: TRBJ1-1
len: 14
v_gene: TRBV7-3
d_gene: .
abundance: .
CDR3nt: TGTGCCAGCAGCTTAGGGGGCAGGATCACTGAAGCTTTCTTT
CDR3aa: CASSLGGRITEAFF

j_gene: TRBJ1-6
len: 15
v_gene: TRBV6-5
d_gene: TRBD1
abundance: once
CDR3nt: TGTGCCAGCGGGGGACAGGGAGGTTATAATTCACCCCTCCACTTT
CDR3aa: CASGGQGGYNSPLHF

j_gene: TRBJ1-5
len: 13
v_gene: TRBV4-1
d_gene: .
abundance: .
CDR3nt: TGCGCCAGCAGCGGGGAGGGCAGCAAGCCCCAGCATTTT
CDR3aa: CASSGEGSKPQHF

j_gene: TRBJ1-2
len: 17
v_gene: TRBV19
d_gene: TRBD1
abundance: .
CDR3nt: TGTGCCAGTAGTATCCTGACCTGGGACAGGGGATACCGGGGCTACACCTTC
CDR3aa: CASSILTWDRGYRGYTF

j_gene: TRBJ1-2
len: 15
v_gene: TRBV6-2/TRBV6-3
d_gene: .
abundance: .
CDR3nt: TGTGCCAGCAGTTACTCTCAGACAGTTAACTATGGCTACACCTTC
CDR3aa: CASSYSQTVNYGYTF

j_gene: TRBJ1-2
len: 13
v_gene: TRBV2
d_gene: TRBD1
abundance: .
CDR3nt: TGTGCCACCGGAGGGACAGGGCTATTTGGCTACACCTTC
CDR3aa: CATGGTGLFGYTF

j_gene: TRBJ2-1
len: 14
v_gene: TRBV29-1
d_gene: .
abundance: .
CDR3nt: TGCAGCGCTGAGGGGGGTCCCACCTACAATGAGCAGTTCTTC
CDR3aa: CSAEGGPTYNEQFF

j_gene: TRBJ1-3
len: 16
v_gene: TRBV7-8
d_gene: TRBD1
abundance: .
CDR3nt: TGTGCCAGCAGCTTAGACAGGGGGCGCTCAGGAAACACCATATATTTT
CDR3aa: CASSLDRGRSGNTIYF

j_gene: TRBJ1-1
len: 16
v_gene: TRBV27
d_gene: .
abundance: .
CDR3nt: TGTGCCAGCAGTTTAGATCATCTGGTGGGGGGCACTGAAGCTTTCTTT
CDR3aa: CASSLDHLVGGTEAFF

j_gene: TRBJ1-4
len: 14
v_gene: TRBV7-8
d_gene: TRBD1
abundance: once
CDR3nt: TGTGCCAGCAGCCCGGGACAGGGGGCGCGGAAACTGTTTTTT
CDR3aa: CASSPGQGARKLFF